This record looks at one T cell receptor beta chain sequence and its context. Its antigen is unknown. Per-nucleotide qualities are absent, and no much larger clonotype sits a single base away. Whole blood was collected in K2EDTA tubes by collaborating institutions according to the institutions' own protocols. For TCRbeta analysis, collaborator samples were shipped as frozen whole blood, as isolated PBMCs, or as DNA extracted from either sample type. This sample is part of a study of blood T cell repertoires in COVID-19 (dated by TCRdb to 2020 to 2021). Regarding the complete study: Samples covering the acute and convalescent phases of COVID-19 were provided by collaborators in the United States, Italy and Spain. The material from the prospective study consisted of cDNA or gDNA derived from T cells, B-cell-depleted T cells, or PBMCs. Deeply sampled blood TCRbeta repertoires from subjects exposed to, actively infected with, or recovered from COVID-19 were included in the dataset. The repertoires were made available in a free public database intended to serve as a resource for research on the immune response to SARS-CoV-2. The samples were drawn from the first 160 participants of the ongoing ImmuneRACE study and from over 950 subjects provided by 6 global collaborators. A de-identified subject ID, COVID-19 status, age in years and sex were almost always included in the sample metadata. HLA class I and class II types, where available, came from metadata supplied by the sample provider rather than from assay-based typing. Paper-wide results and their limitations: Clinical and demographic metadata were provided uncurated, with the amount varying by source and participant.

V and J are truncated by 1 base and 4 bases respectively, leaving an intervening sequence of 20 bases. Measured from the cysteine to the phenylalanine, the CDR3 is 18 residues long. Left in the record is the CDR3 DNA by itself, 54 bases read in frame from the first base. Taken from the germline V gene, the CDR1 and CDR2 loops are KGHDR and SFDVKD. TCRbeta CDR3 regions were amplified from genomic DNA by means of the immunoSEQ Assay, a bias-controlled multiplex PCR. The authors processed their data as follows. Within the assay, amplification of reference gene primers was used to estimate how many nucleated cells each sample contained. To quantify the absolute abundance of each unique TCRbeta CDR3 rearrangement, sequence reads were collapsed and filtered. For each sample, productive Simpson clonality was calculated as the square root of Simpson's diversity index over productive rearrangements. This immuneACCESS table, as held by TCRdb, lists in-frame sequences with V and J called but not all clones. Of the missing ones, under half trace to an unresolved V gene in checked studies; the others have no known cause. D and trimming were read from the DNA, whereas the V and J calls and clone size are those reported in that table. The sample has some 220,000 clones on record, roughly 84% of them singletons. The ten top clones hold 9.7% of the sample.

The receptor chain draws on TRBV24-1 and TRBJ2-3; a weak D assignment points to TRBD2 (6 bases agree). The receptor was isolated from a man between 45 and 60 years old with active or convalescent COVID-19. Specimen: peripheral blood. The nucleotide sequence reads as follows: TGTGCCACCAGTGATTTCCCTCTGCGCGGGAAGGATGCAGATACGCAGTATTTT. Protein translation: CATSDFPLRGKDADTQYF.